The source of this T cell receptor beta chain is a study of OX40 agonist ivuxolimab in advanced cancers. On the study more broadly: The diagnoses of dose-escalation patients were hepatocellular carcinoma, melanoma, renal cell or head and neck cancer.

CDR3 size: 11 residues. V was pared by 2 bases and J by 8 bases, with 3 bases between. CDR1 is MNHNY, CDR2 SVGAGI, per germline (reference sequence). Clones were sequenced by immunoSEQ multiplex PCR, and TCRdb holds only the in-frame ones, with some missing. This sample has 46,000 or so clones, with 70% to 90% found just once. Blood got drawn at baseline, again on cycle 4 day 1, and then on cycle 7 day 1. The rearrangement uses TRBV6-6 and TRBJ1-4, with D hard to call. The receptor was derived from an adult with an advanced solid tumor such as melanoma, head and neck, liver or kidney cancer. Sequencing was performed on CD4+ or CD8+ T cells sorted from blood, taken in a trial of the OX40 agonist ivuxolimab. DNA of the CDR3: TGTGCCAGCAGTTACGGGGAAAAACTGTTTTTT. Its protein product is CASSYGEKLFF.